Included here is one T cell receptor (beta chain) sequence, with context. In the original analysis: It was from reference gene primer amplification that nucleated cell counts were estimated. Data came from immunoSEQ multiplex PCR; TCRdb stores just in-frame clones and leaves some out. V and J calls and clone size are those listed in that table; D and trimming were worked out from the DNA. Seen here are tens of thousands of clones, about nine tenths observed once, and the top ten hold around 27%. This entry comes from a study of blood T cell repertoires in COVID-19. The ends lost 2 bases at V and 7 bases at J; junction bases unmatched: 11. The CDR3 contains 17 residues. The germline V gene encodes CDR1 SGHNT and CDR2 YYREEE (reference sequence).

The sequenced sample was peripheral blood. The genes are TRBV5-4 and TRBJ2-4; 11 bases fit TRBD2. The TCR comes from a human donor in a cohort sampled during active COVID-19. The CDR3: CASSLPLAGGLGNIQYF. As DNA, the CDR3 is TGTGCCAGCAGCTTACCGCTAGCGGGGGGCCTAGGGAACATTCAGTACTTC.